This T cell receptor (beta chain) was recovered during a study of graft-versus-host responses after intestinal transplantation. For the study at large: All recipients were transplanted with multivisceral, liver-intestinal, or isolated intestinal grafts. Every one of the recipients received anti-thymocyte globulin induction and afterwards took tacrolimus and steroids for approximately 3 years. Overall study findings and caveats: GvH clonotypes were identified within recipient marrow, with a subset emerging first in ileum or blood.

In regard to this clone: Its antigen is unidentified.

Sequencing used immunoSEQ multiplex PCR; TCRdb keeps in-frame clones, though not all of them. The table shows 90,000 to 120,000 clones, with about 91% occurring only once. V lost 2 bases, J lost 3 bases, and 11 bases lay in between. CDR1 is MNHNS and CDR2 is SASEGT in the germline V gene. The CDR3 totals 14 residues. Here the sequenced sample was unstimulated CD4+ T cells sorted from spleen or lymph node cells, taken before transplant. This clonotype originated in a human donor who was the organ donor for an intestinal transplant. V usage is TRBV6-1 and J usage is TRBJ2-7; possibly TRBD1 for D (5 bases). Here the CDR3 reads CASSEFPRDYEQYF. The DNA for the CDR3 is TGTGCCAGCAGTGAATTCCCCAGGGACTACGAGCAGTACTTC.